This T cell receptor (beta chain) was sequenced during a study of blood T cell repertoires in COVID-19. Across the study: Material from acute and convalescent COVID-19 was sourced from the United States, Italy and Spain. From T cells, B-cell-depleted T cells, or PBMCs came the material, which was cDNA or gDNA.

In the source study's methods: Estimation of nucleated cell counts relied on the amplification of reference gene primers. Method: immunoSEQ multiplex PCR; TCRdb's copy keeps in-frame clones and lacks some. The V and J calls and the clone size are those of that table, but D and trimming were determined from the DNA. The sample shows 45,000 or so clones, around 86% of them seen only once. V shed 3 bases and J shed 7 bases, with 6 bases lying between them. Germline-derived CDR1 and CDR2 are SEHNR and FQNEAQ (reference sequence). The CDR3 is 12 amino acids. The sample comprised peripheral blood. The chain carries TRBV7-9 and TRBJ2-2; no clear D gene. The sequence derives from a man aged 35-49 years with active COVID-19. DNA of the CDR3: TGTGCCAGCAGCTTGAGAGACGGGGAGCTGTTTTTT. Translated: CASSLRDGELFF.